This T cell receptor beta chain comes out of a study of OX40 agonist ivuxolimab in advanced cancers. Study at large: At 0.01 to 10 mg/kg, ivuxolimab was administered intravenously to patients every 2 weeks. Of mixed ages from 23 to 79 and averaging about 60 years, the group was around 78% male. Enrolled patients in dose escalation had cancers that were hepatocellular carcinoma, melanoma, renal cell or head and neck cancer.

Produced via immunoSEQ multiplex PCR; TCRdb's table is partial and in-frame only. Of approximately 94,000 clones listed, approximately 90% are singletons. Samples were taken at baseline and on day 1 of cycles 4 and 7. This CDR3 is built from 17 residues. Trimming stripped 2 bases from V and 6 bases from J, with 19 bases between. CDR1 SGHTA and CDR2 FQGTGA come from the germline V gene. This receptor was taken from an adult with an advanced solid tumor such as melanoma, head and neck, liver or kidney cancer. The sample consisted of CD4+ or CD8+ T cells sorted from blood, taken in a trial of the OX40 agonist ivuxolimab. The gene calls are TRBV7-3 and TRBJ2-2; D perhaps matches TRBD2 (5 bases). CDR3 in amino acids: CASSLFSTRSYAGELFF. CDR3 bases: TGTGCCAGCAGCTTATTCAGCACTAGGTCTTACGCCGGGGAGCTGTTTTTT.